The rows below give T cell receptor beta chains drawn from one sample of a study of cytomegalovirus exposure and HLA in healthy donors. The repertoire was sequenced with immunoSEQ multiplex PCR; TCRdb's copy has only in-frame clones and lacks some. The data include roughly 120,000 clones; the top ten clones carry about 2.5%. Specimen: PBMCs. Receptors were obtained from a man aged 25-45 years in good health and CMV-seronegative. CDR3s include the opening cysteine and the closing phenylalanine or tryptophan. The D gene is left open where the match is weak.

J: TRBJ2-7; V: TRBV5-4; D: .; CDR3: CASSWGYEQYF; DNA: TGTGCCAGCAGCTGGGGCTACGAGCAGTACTTC
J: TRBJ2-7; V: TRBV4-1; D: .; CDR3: CASSQVTASYEQYF; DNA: TGCGCCAGCAGCCAGGTGACTGCTTCCTACGAGCAGTACTTC
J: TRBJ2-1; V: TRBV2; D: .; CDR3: CARTRPGGLGGISYNEQFF; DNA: TGTGCCAGGACTCGTCCAGGGGGACTGGGCGGGATCTCCTACAATGAGCAGTTCTTC
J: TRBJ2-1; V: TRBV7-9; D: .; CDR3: CASSPRAGIYNEQFF; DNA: TGTGCCAGCAGCCCCCGGGCAGGGATCTACAATGAGCAGTTCTTC
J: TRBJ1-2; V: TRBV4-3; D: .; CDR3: CASSPTGLGGYGYTF; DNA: TGCGCCAGCAGCCCAACGGGACTTGGGGGCTATGGCTACACCTTC
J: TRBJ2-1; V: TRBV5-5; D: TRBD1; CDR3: CASSFGTVEGQFF; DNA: TGTGCCAGCAGCTTTGGGACAGTCGAGGGGCAGTTCTTC
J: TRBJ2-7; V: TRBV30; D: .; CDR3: CAWSLGGVSYEQYF; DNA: TGTGCCTGGAGTTTGGGAGGAGTATCCTACGAGCAGTACTTC
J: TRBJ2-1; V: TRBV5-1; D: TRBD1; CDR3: CASRGQVSSYNEQFF; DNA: TGCGCCAGCAGGGGACAGGTTAGCTCCTACAATGAGCAGTTCTTC
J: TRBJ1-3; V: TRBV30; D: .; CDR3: CAWAYRAESGNTIYF; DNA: TGTGCCTGGGCCTACAGGGCCGAATCTGGAAACACCATATATTTT
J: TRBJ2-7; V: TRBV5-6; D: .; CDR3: CASSLVPTYEQYF; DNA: TGTGCCAGCAGCTTAGTCCCCACCTACGAGCAGTACTTC
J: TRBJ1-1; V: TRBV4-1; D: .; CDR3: CASSQQQGSNTEAFF; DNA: TGCGCCAGCAGCCAACAGCAGGGTTCGAACACTGAAGCTTTCTTT
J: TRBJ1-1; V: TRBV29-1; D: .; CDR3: CSVEGRAVMNTEAFF; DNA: TGCAGCGTGGAGGGCAGGGCGGTCATGAACACTGAAGCTTTCTTT
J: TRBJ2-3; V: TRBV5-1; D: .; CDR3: CASSLALSGVDTQYF; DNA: TGCGCCAGCAGCTTGGCGCTCTCAGGTGTGGATACGCAGTATTTT
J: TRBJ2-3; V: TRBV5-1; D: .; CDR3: CASSTAGPSTQYF; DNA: TGCGCCAGCAGCACTGCGGGGCCGTCTACGCAGTATTTT
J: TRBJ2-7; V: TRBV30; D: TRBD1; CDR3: CAWSGQIWVNRGLEQYF; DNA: TGTGCCTGGAGTGGACAGATTTGGGTCAACAGGGGCCTCGAGCAGTACTTC
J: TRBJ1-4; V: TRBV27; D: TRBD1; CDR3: CASSSGRQGVSEKLFF; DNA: TGTGCCAGCAGTTCAGGAAGACAGGGGGTATCCGAAAAACTGTTTTTT